What follows are 24 T cell receptor beta chains derived from one specimen sequenced in a study of sequential checkpoint blockade in melanoma. The treatment: randomized to nivolumab then ipilimumab (arm A) or the reverse (arm B). The table came from immunoSEQ multiplex PCR; TCRdb's copy has only in-frame clones and leaves some out. Here the sample spans 32,000 or so clones, approximately 82% being singletons. The sample here was CD8+ T cells sorted from blood (inferred from file names), taken from a patient given nivolumab and ipilimumab in sequence. Receptors originate from a human donor with melanoma.

V gene TRBV10-2 combines with J gene TRBJ2-7, with TRBD2 matching over 9 bases. The V segment lost 8 bases and the J segment 1 base; nucleotides outside the gene matches: 6. The germline V gene encodes CDR1 WSHSY and CDR2 SAAADI. The CDR3 contains 14 residues. The CDR3 sequence is CASAVAGESYEQYF. The CDR3 region has the DNA TGCGCCAGCGCCGTAGCGGGAGAGTCCTACGAGCAGTACTTC.

This clone was seen more than once but under ten times. The chain combines TRBV14 with TRBJ1-1; D is unresolved. Looked up from germline, CDR1 is SGHDN and CDR2 is FVKESK. Trimming cost V 0 bases and J 5 bases, with 7 bases left between them. The CDR3 has 13 amino acids. The CDR3, as DNA: TGTGCCAGCAGCCAAGAATGGAGGACTGAAGCTTTCTTT. Residues: CASSQEWRTEAFF.

The table lists this clone with a few counts. This rearrangement joins TRBV7-9 to TRBJ2-7, with D perhaps TRBD2 (5 bases). CDR3 length equals 12 residues. Trimming took off 0 bases at V and 5 bases at J, with 5 bases between the two ends. Germline V lookup: CDR1 SEHNR, CDR2 FQNEAQ (reference sequence). CDR3 loop: CASSLAGDEQYF. DNA of the CDR3: TGTGCCAGCAGCTTAGCCGGGGACGAGCAGTACTTC.

The chain couples TRBV4-1 to TRBJ1-1; 7 positions agree with TRBD1. In germline, CDR1 is MGHRA, CDR2 YSYEKL. V was pared by 1 base and J by 2 bases, with 4 bases of the junction left unmatched. The CDR3 length is 15 residues. The CDR3 reads CASSQAQGTNTEAFF. CDR3 nucleotides: TGCGCCAGCAGCCAAGCACAGGGGACTAACACTGAAGCTTTCTTT.

The V gene is TRBV5-6, the J gene TRBJ2-5; TRBD1 matches at 11 bases. The CDR3 covers 15 residues. Germline values: CDR1 SGHDT, CDR2 YYEEEE. V trimming: 4 bases; J trimming: 5 bases; junction bases outside the gene matches: 7. CDR3 sequence (DNA): TGTGCCAGCAGCCCAAGGACAGGGGGCCAGGAGACCCAGTACTTC. Its protein is CASSPRTGGQETQYF.

This chain uses TRBV9 with TRBJ1-2; D remains ambiguous. This CDR3 has 13 amino acids. V was trimmed by 0 bases and J by 6 bases, leaving 9 bases between them. Germline V gene data show CDR1 as SGDLS and CDR2 as YYNGEE. CDR3 residues: CASSVGEVDGYTF. In nucleotides, the CDR3 is TGTGCCAGCAGCGTAGGCGAGGTTGATGGCTACACCTTC.

This clone was found once. The V gene is TRBV7-9, the J gene TRBJ2-1; TRBD2 matches at 10 bases. The V and J ends lost 6 bases and 8 bases, in that order; junction bases with no gene match: 10. Germline V gene sequence: CDR1 SEHNR, CDR2 FQNEAQ (reference sequence). The CDR3 is made up of 15 amino acids. CDR3 in amino acids: CASSSSGGASDEQFF. The CDR3 DNA follows: TGTGCCAGCAGTTCCAGCGGGGGGGCCTCGGATGAGCAGTTCTTC.

In its sample, this clone was seen a few times. This chain links TRBV9 with TRBJ2-3; TRBD2 agrees at 12 bases. V lost 3 bases to trimming and J lost 3 bases; unmatched junction nucleotides: 2. This CDR3 spans 15 amino acids. From germline, CDR1 is SGDLS and CDR2 YYNGEE. CDR3 DNA sequence: TGTGCCAGCAGCGCTAGCGGGGGGGGGACAGATACGCAGTATTTT. Protein: CASSASGGGTDTQYF. The variable domain in full, completed from reference TRBV9 and TRBJ2-3, reads DSGVTQTPKHLITATGQRVTLRCSPRSGDLSVYWYQQSLDQGLQFLIQYYNGEERAKGNILERFSAQQFPDLHSELNLSSLELGDSALYFCASSASGGGTDTQYFGPGTRLTVL.

The chain joins TRBV4-3 to TRBJ2-7; TRBD2 is a possible D gene (6 bases). The germline V gene encodes CDR1 LGHNA and CDR2 YSLEER. V was trimmed by 1 base and J by 0 bases, leaving 13 bases between them. The CDR3 runs to 16 residues. The CDR3 protein is CASSQGLGLGSYEQYF. The CDR3 DNA reads TGCGCCAGCAGCCAAGGGTTGGGACTGGGCTCCTACGAGCAGTACTTC.

The chain carries TRBV29-1 and TRBJ2-4; D remains ambiguous. The CDR3 totals 11 residues. Looked up from germline, CDR1 is SQVTM and CDR2 is ANQGSEA. V shed 5 bases and J shed 8 bases, with 10 bases lying between them. Written as DNA, the CDR3 is TGCAGCGTTCTCCACAGATACATTCAGTACTTC. Translation: CSVLHRYIQYF.

The gene calls are TRBV10-3 and TRBJ2-1, with 10 bases matching TRBD2. CDR3 length: 15 amino acids. Germline V CDR1 and CDR2: ENHRY, SYGVKD. Trimming removed 2 bases from V and 4 bases from J; junction bases left unmatched: 2. This CDR3 is CAISESGGGYNEQFF. For the CDR3, the DNA is TGTGCCATCAGTGAGAGCGGGGGGGGTTACAATGAGCAGTTCTTC.

The chain joins TRBV6-5 to TRBJ1-5; D is unclear. V was shortened by 7 bases and J by 0 bases, with 13 bases between the two germline ends. The CDR3 runs to 15 residues. Germline V gene lookup returns CDR1 MNHEY and CDR2 SVGAGI. For the CDR3, the DNA is TGTGCCAGCAAGATGGGAGTTTATAGCAATCAGCCCCAGCATTTT. This codes for CASKMGVYSNQPQHF.

The gene calls are TRBV13 and TRBJ1-1; the D is unclear. The germline V and J ends were trimmed by 6 bases and 0 bases, with 5 bases remaining between them. CDR1 is PRHDT and CDR2 is FYEKMQ in the germline V gene (reference sequence). This CDR3 spans 12 amino acids. As DNA, the CDR3 is TGTGCCAGCAGGTCCGTGAACACTGAAGCTTTCTTT. Translated, it gives CASRSVNTEAFF.

This chain connects TRBV6-6 to TRBJ2-1; the match to TRBD1 covers 7 bases. V shed 6 bases, J shed 8 bases, and the junction held 10 bases outside the gene matches. The germline gives CDR1 MNHNY, CDR2 SVGAGI (reference sequence). This CDR3 is built from 14 residues. CDR3 sequence (DNA): TGTGCCAGCAGCGACAGGGCCTGGACGTATGAGCAGTTCTTC. This translates into CASSDRAWTYEQFF.

V is TRBV27 and J is TRBJ2-1; D unresolved. The germline V and J ends were trimmed by 0 bases and 10 bases, with 31 bases remaining between them. Germline V lookup: CDR1 MNHEY, CDR2 SMNVEV (reference sequence). This CDR3 has 20 residues. CDR3 in DNA: TGTGCCAGCAGTTTATCGCTTTATATGCGGATTAGCTCACGTTCTACAGAGCAGTTCTTC. Translated, it gives CASSLSLYMRISSRSTEQFF.

This rearrangement joins TRBV28 to TRBJ2-7; D is perhaps TRBD1 (7 bases). This CDR3 spans 13 amino acids. From germline, CDR1 is MDHEN and CDR2 SYDVKM. The V and J ends lost 3 bases and 7 bases respectively, with 13 bases between them. The CDR3 DNA is TGTGCCAGCAGTTTGGGCAGGGGGGAAGAGCAGTACTTC. It codes for CASSLGRGEEQYF.

The chain links TRBV28 to TRBJ2-7; D unclear. Looked up from germline, CDR1 is MDHEN and CDR2 is SYDVKM. The germline V and J ends were trimmed by 3 bases and 5 bases, with 11 bases remaining between them. The CDR3 is 13 amino acids. The CDR3 loop reads CASSFVSGDEQYF. CDR3 nucleotide sequence: TGTGCCAGCAGTTTCGTCTCGGGTGACGAGCAGTACTTC.

The chain has TRBV28 and TRBJ1-4; D call uncertain. The V end was cut by 2 bases, the J end by 4 bases, with 5 bases between. This CDR3 region has 13 residues. CDR1 is MDHEN and CDR2 is SYDVKM in the germline V gene. CDR3 region: CASSLRSNEKLFF. For the CDR3, the DNA is TGTGCCAGCAGTTTACGTAGTAATGAAAAACTGTTTTTT. Full variable domain (missing parts from reference TRBV28 and TRBJ1-4): DVKVTQSSRYLVKRTGEKVFLECVQDMDHENMFWYRQDPGLGLRLIYFSYDVKMKEKGDIPEGYSVSREKKERFSLILESASTNQTSMYLCASSLRSNEKLFFGSGTQLSVL.

The count of this clone is one. In nucleotides, the CDR3 is TGTGCCAGCAGCTTGGGGGGACTGATCAATCAGCCCCAGCATTTT. Amino acids: CASSLGGLINQPQHF. This rearrangement joins TRBV5-6 to TRBJ1-5, with D maybe TRBD1 (5 bases). The CDR3 length is 15 residues. Germline loops: CDR1 SGHDT, CDR2 YYEEEE. Trimming took off 0 bases at V and 3 bases at J, with 10 bases between the two ends.

This chain joins TRBV19 and TRBJ1-1; D is unclear. Trimming took off 9 bases at V and 1 base at J, with 12 bases between the two ends. The germline CDR1 and CDR2 sequences are LNHDA and SQIVND (reference sequence). The length of the CDR3 is 13 residues. The CDR3 DNA reads as TGTGCCAGCCTAAAGCGGGGGAACACTGAAGCTTTCTTT. It yields the protein CASLKRGNTEAFF.

V usage is TRBV27 and J usage is TRBJ1-5, with a weak D call TRBD1 (5 bases). The germline CDR1 and CDR2 sequences are MNHEY and SMNVEV (reference sequence). The CDR3 is 12 residues long. Trimming shortened V by 5 bases and J by 6 bases, and 8 bases separated the two germline ends. CDR3 in DNA: TGTGCCAGCAGTCCGGGGGGTCAGCCCCAGCATTTT. Encoded protein: CASSPGGQPQHF.

This clone appeared a few times. This chain joins TRBV7-9 and TRBJ2-6, with D maybe TRBD2 (5 bases). The CDR3 length is 16 residues. The V gene's germline CDR1 is SEHNR and CDR2 FQNEAQ (reference sequence). Trimming cost V 5 bases and J 2 bases, with 13 bases left between them. CDR3 amino acids: CASSPRVRAGANVLTF. The CDR3 DNA sequence: TGTGCCAGCAGCCCCCGGGTGAGGGCTGGGGCCAACGTCCTGACTTTC.

The chain couples TRBV2 to TRBJ1-2; no clear D gene. There are 13 residues in the CDR3. CDR1 and CDR2 from the germline V gene are SNHLY and FYNNEI. Between the trimmed V and J ends, which lost 0 bases and 3 bases, there was a span of 5 bases. CDR3 sequence (DNA): TGTGCCAGCAGTGAAGCCAGTTACTATGGCTACACCTTC. This codes for CASSEASYYGYTF.

The J gene is TRBJ2-3, the V gene TRBV28; no firm D call. This CDR3 comprises 14 residues. Germline V CDR1 and CDR2: MDHEN, SYDVKM. V lost 5 bases and J 2 bases, leaving 11 bases between the germline ends. The DNA of the CDR3 is TGTGCCAGCAGTCTCGACACTCACACAGATACGCAGTATTTT. Translated, it gives CASSLDTHTDTQYF.